The 16 T cell receptor beta chains listed next were all sequenced from one sample in a study of radiotherapy plus CTLA-4 blockade in lung cancer. TCRdb keeps only in-frame clones here, not all; method: immunoSEQ multiplex PCR. This sample yields about 77,000 clones, of which roughly 74% are seen a single time; more than 7.5% belongs to the top ten. Material: peripheral blood, obtained from a patient treated with radiotherapy plus ipilimumab. These receptors all come from a human donor with non-small cell lung cancer whose response to radiotherapy plus ipilimumab could not be evaluated.

The V and J genes are TRBV5-4 and TRBJ2-1; the match to TRBD2 covers 13 bases. The germline CDR1 and CDR2 sequences are SGHNT and YYREEE (reference sequence). CDR3 length: 16 amino acids. The J segment lost 6 bases and the V segment lost 5 bases, leaving 8 bases of the junction unmatched. Written as DNA, the CDR3 is TGTGCCAGCAGTTACGGACTAGCGGGAGATTTCAATGAGCAGTTCTTC. It translates to CASSYGLAGDFNEQFF.

This clone has just a few counts. The gene calls are TRBV6-6 and TRBJ2-7, with D perhaps TRBD2 (6 bases). This CDR3 spans 13 amino acids. V lost 7 bases and J lost 10, with 20 bases in between. Germline V gene data show CDR1 as MNHNY and CDR2 as SVGAGI (reference sequence). CDR3 in amino acids: CASTHPSGGIQYF. The CDR3, as DNA: TGTGCCAGCACCCACCCGTCAGGCGGGATCCAGTACTTC.

The gene calls are TRBV5-6 and TRBJ1-1, with D uncertain. CDR3 size: 13 residues. Per the germline V gene, CDR1 is SGHDT and CDR2 is YYEEEE. Deletions cut 1 base from V and 4 bases from J, with 8 bases between. The CDR3 nucleotides are TGTGCCAGCAGCTTGTATGCAGTCACTGAAGCTTTCTTT. Its protein product is CASSLYAVTEAFF.

V is TRBV7-8 and J is TRBJ2-5; D uncertain. The CDR3 extends over 17 amino acids. Germline V gives CDR1 SGHVS, CDR2 FQNEAQ. V dropped 4 bases and J dropped 1 base, with 19 bases sitting between them. The CDR3 loop is CASSSQDITVTQETQYF. The CDR3 DNA is TGTGCCAGCAGCTCCCAAGACATCACCGTTACCCAAGAGACCCAGTACTTC.

The chain links TRBV10-1 to TRBJ1-1; 8 bases align to TRBD1. The junction had 7 bases not matched to a gene; V was cut back by 9 bases and J by 1 base. Germline V CDR1 and CDR2: WNHNN, SYGVQD (reference sequence). The CDR3 is 14 residues long. This CDR3 is CASRPGTGNTEAFF. As DNA, the CDR3 is TGCGCCAGTAGACCCGGGACAGGGAACACTGAAGCTTTCTTT.

A few counts support this clone. The J gene is TRBJ1-1, the V gene TRBV11-3; D not resolved. Germline CDR1 and CDR2: SGHNT and YENEEA. CDR3 length: 14 residues. V lost 0 bases, J lost 0 bases, and 5 bases lay in between. CDR3 coding DNA: TGTGCCAGCAGCTTAGATAGCGTGAACACTGAAGCTTTCTTT. Protein sequence: CASSLDSVNTEAFF.

The J gene is TRBJ1-3, the V gene TRBV6-5; the match to TRBD1 covers 8 bases. Germline V gene lookup returns CDR1 MNHEY and CDR2 SVGAGI. The ends lost 6 bases at V and 0 bases at J; junction bases unmatched: 1. This CDR3 is built from 14 residues. The CDR3 loop is CASRTGVSGNTIYF. The CDR3 coding sequence is TGTGCCAGCAGGACAGGGGTCTCTGGAAACACCATATATTTT.

This clone has only one observation. The CDR3 here is CASSPKTAHTEAFF. CDR3 nucleotides: TGTGCCAGCAGCCCCAAGACAGCCCACACTGAAGCTTTCTTT. V and J are TRBV13 and TRBJ1-1, with D maybe TRBD1 (5 bases). Trimming stripped 5 bases from V and 3 bases from J, with 13 bases between. Germline lookup yields CDR1 PRHDT and CDR2 FYEKMQ (reference sequence). This CDR3 comprises 14 residues.

This clone was found a few times. This sequence joins TRBV4-3 and TRBJ2-3, with 9 bases lining up with TRBD2. This CDR3 contains 20 residues. Unmatched junction bases numbered 16, after V lost 0 bases and J lost 3 bases. Germline V lookup: CDR1 LGHNA, CDR2 YSLEER. Here the CDR3 DNA reads TGCGCCAGCAGCCAAGAGACCCCCTTCCGGAGCGGGGGGTTTACAGATACGCAGTATTTT. It yields the protein CASSQETPFRSGGFTDTQYF.

This clone was seen a single time. The J gene is TRBJ2-1, the V gene TRBV4-3; 10 nucleotides align to TRBD1. The CDR3 totals 18 residues. Trimming removed 0 bases from V and 7 bases from J; junction bases left unmatched: 12. The germline gives CDR1 LGHNA, CDR2 YSLEER. The CDR3 region has the DNA TGCGCCAGCAGCCAAGATTTAACTGGGACAGGGGTAAGGAATGAGCAGTTCTTC. Protein sequence: CASSQDLTGTGVRNEQFF.

This clone occurred a few times. The rearrangement joins TRBV5-8 to TRBJ2-3, with D tentatively TRBD2 (5 bases). The V end lost 7 bases, the J end lost 0 bases, and 15 bases lay between the germline ends. CDR3 size: 15 residues. In germline, CDR1 is SGHTS, CDR2 YDEGEE. CDR3 protein: CASVVRRGSTDTQYF. The CDR3 DNA follows: TGTGCCAGCGTCGTCCGTCGGGGTAGCACAGATACGCAGTATTTT.

This clone was recorded a few times. The chain is built from TRBV7-2 and TRBJ1-1, with D maybe TRBD1 (5 bases). CDR1 SGHTA and CDR2 FQGNSA come from the germline V gene. The CDR3 is 14 amino acids. V gave up 1 base and J gave up 1 base, with 7 bases separating them. The DNA of the CDR3 is TGTGCCAGCAGCTTAGACGGGGGGAACACTGAAGCTTTCTTT. It translates to CASSLDGGNTEAFF.

The V and J genes are TRBV6-1 and TRBJ1-2; 7 positions agree with TRBD1. The CDR3 is 14 amino acids. Germline lookup yields CDR1 MNHNS and CDR2 SASEGT. After removal of 0 bases from V and 5 bases from J, the junction contained 3 bases not matched to a gene. The DNA for the CDR3 is TGTGCCAGCAGTGAAGCCGGGACAGCTTATGGCTACACCTTC. Translating it yields CASSEAGTAYGYTF.

The chain combines TRBV15 with TRBJ2-1; no definite D call. From germline, CDR1 is LNHNV and CDR2 YYDKDF (reference sequence). The CDR3 covers 15 residues. V was pared by 1 base and J by 0 bases, with 7 bases between. The CDR3 DNA reads as TGTGCCACCAGCAGAGCGGTGAGCTCCTACAATGAGCAGTTCTTC. Protein sequence: CATSRAVSSYNEQFF.

This chain connects TRBV5-1 to TRBJ1-1; a possible D gene is TRBD1 (5 bases). Per the germline V gene, CDR1 is SGHRS and CDR2 is YFSETQ. V gave up 2 bases and J gave up 7 bases, with 12 bases separating them. The CDR3 contains 13 residues. The CDR3 DNA follows: TGCGCCAGCAGCTTCGGAGACAGCAGTGAAGCTTTCTTT. It translates to CASSFGDSSEAFF. Based on the CDR3 plus reference TRBV5-1 and TRBJ1-1, the full variable domain is KAGVTQTPRYLIKTRGQQVTLSCSPISGHRSVSWYQQTPGQGLQFLFEYFSETQRNKGNFPGRFSGRQFSNSRSEMNVSTLELGDSALYLCASSFGDSSEAFFGQGTRLTVV.

The chain uses TRBV12-5 and TRBJ2-7, with TRBD1 matching over 7 bases. Germline CDR1 and CDR2: LGHNT and FRNRAP. The junction had 17 bases not matched to a gene; V was cut back by 5 bases and J by 1 base. The CDR3 sequence is 18 residues long. CDR3 bases: TGTGCTAGTGGTCCCACTCCCTGGACAGGCGTAATGTCCTACGAGCAGTACTTC. Amino acids: CASGPTPWTGVMSYEQYF. Together with reference TRBV12-5 and TRBJ2-7, the CDR3 gives the full variable domain: DARVTQTPRHKVTEMGQEVTMRCQPILGHNTVFWYRQTMMQGLELLAYFRNRAPLDDSGMPKDRFSAEMPDATLATLKIQPSEPRDSAVYFCASGPTPWTGVMSYEQYFGPGTRLTVT.